These 8 T cell receptor beta chains share one sample of origin, sequenced in a study of T-cell reconstitution after alpha-beta-depleted transplantation in children (TCRdb year 2016). The label giving this sample's treatment or condition can be read as: allogeneic hematopoietic cell transplantation with graft depleted of TCRalphabeta T cells and CD19 B cells. Receptor libraries were prepared by PCR. The sequencing machine was an Illumina HiSeq 2500. To normalize quantification of the TCRbeta repertoire, the TCR libraries were built with molecular barcoding that relied on unique molecular identifiers. TCRdb trimmed the raw reads at Q25, called clones with MiXCR and kept productive beta chains. Records with the same CDR3 protein are collapsed into one entry carrying the most frequent genes and DNA. The sample table lists 600,000 to 700,000 distinct CDR3 sequences, over 10% of them with a count of one. In total, the top ten clones hold around 0.8% of the sample.

Material: PBMCs, obtained before TCRalphabeta/CD19-depleted stem cell transplant. The source is a girl aged 2 to 9 with congenital amegakaryocytic thrombocytopenia, due to receive a stem cell transplant.

The chain links TRBV12-3 or TRBV12-4 to TRBJ1-2; tentatively, D is TRBD1 (5 bases). V lost 6 bases and J 5 bases, leaving 16 bases between the germline ends. The CDR3 spans 14 residues. As DNA, the CDR3 is TGTGCCAGCAGCCTCGTGACAGAGTATTATGGCTACACCTTC. Translated, it gives CASSLVTEYYGYTF.

This clonotype was counted many times. The chain couples TRBV20-1 to TRBJ1-4; D unresolved. Germline V gene data show CDR1 as DFQATT and CDR2 as SNEGSKA (reference sequence). This CDR3 is 17 amino acids long. V lost 1 base, J lost 4 bases, and 19 bases lay in between. Here the CDR3 DNA reads TGCAGTGCTAGAGGTCTGTCGACTACAGCAAATAATGAAAAACTGTTTTTT. It translates to CSARGLSTTANNEKLFF.

This rearrangement joins TRBV28 to TRBJ2-5; D gene ambiguous. Germline CDR1 and CDR2: MDHEN and SYDVKM. CDR3 length: 13 amino acids. V was clipped by 6 bases and J by 0 bases, with 8 bases between them. CDR3 region: CASRLGNQETQYF. The CDR3, as DNA: TGTGCCAGCAGGCTGGGGAACCAAGAGACCCAGTACTTC.

This clonotype was picked up many times. This rearrangement joins TRBV20-1 to TRBJ2-1; the D gene is possibly TRBD2 (5 bases). Trimming removed 1 base at V and 0 bases at J, with 13 bases between. The length of the CDR3 is 16 residues. Germline-derived CDR1 and CDR2 are DFQATT and SNEGSKA (reference sequence). The CDR3 sequence is CSARAGIPSSYNEQFF. CDR3 sequence (DNA): TGCAGTGCTAGAGCCGGGATTCCTAGCTCCTACAATGAGCAGTTCTTC.

This clonotype was found many times. The chain couples TRBV5-1 to TRBJ2-1; possibly TRBD1 for D (6 bases). V lost 2 bases and J 5 bases, leaving 14 bases between the germline ends. Germline CDR1 SGHRS, CDR2 YFSETQ. The CDR3 extends over 15 amino acids. As DNA, the CDR3 is TGCGCCAGCAGCTTAGGGGGACCCTTTAACAATGAGCAGTTCTTC. It specifies CASSLGGPFNNEQFF.

This clonotype was counted a few times. The rearrangement joins TRBV5-1 to TRBJ1-5, with D possibly matching TRBD1 (5 bases). This CDR3 comprises 16 residues. Trimming left V 2 bases short and J 9 bases short, with 21 bases between. Germline CDR1 and CDR2: SGHRS and YFSETQ. In DNA form, the CDR3 reads TGCGCCAGCAGCTTATTTTTTTTGCGGGGGTTGGCGCCCCAGCATTTT. Translation: CASSLFFLRGLAPQHF.

This chain uses TRBV2 with TRBJ2-2; D is ambiguous. Germline CDR1 and CDR2: SNHLY and FYNNEI. V lost 6 bases and J 3 bases, leaving 8 bases between the germline ends. The CDR3 runs 13 residues. This CDR3 is CASRQVDTGELFF. CDR3 nucleotides: TGTGCCAGCAGGCAGGTGGACACCGGGGAGCTGTTTTTT.

The rearrangement uses TRBV20-1 and TRBJ2-7; the D gene is possibly TRBD1 (5 bases). This CDR3 is 12 amino acids long. CDR1 and CDR2 (germline): DFQATT, SNEGSKA (reference sequence). V was clipped by 3 bases and J by 6 bases, with 12 bases between them. The CDR3 sequence is CSASRGGPEQYF. The CDR3 region has the DNA TGCAGTGCTAGTAGGGGTGGTCCCGAGCAGTACTTC.